The 7 T cell receptor beta chains below were found in one sample sequenced in a study of OX40 agonist ivuxolimab in advanced cancers. Clones were read by immunoSEQ multiplex PCR, and TCRdb kept only the in-frame ones, dropping some. The sample comprises 100,000 to 110,000 clones, around 89% of which are singletons, and around 0.16% rests with the top ten. Sequences were derived from CD4+ or CD8+ T cells sorted from blood, sampled in a trial of the OX40 agonist ivuxolimab. These receptors originate from an adult with an advanced solid tumor such as melanoma, head and neck, liver or kidney cancer.

Comments on this clone: Mismatch with germline at one junction end may stem from a read error. V and J are TRBV19 and TRBJ2-7; D is perhaps TRBD2 (6 bases). There are 15 residues in the CDR3. The germline V gene has CDR1 LNHDA and CDR2 SQIVND (reference sequence). Here the CDR3 reads CASSAGKISQYGQYF. The DNA for the CDR3 is TGTGCCAGTAGTGCGGGAAAGATCTCCCAGTACGGGCAGTACTTC.

The chain couples TRBV6-1 to TRBJ1-1; unclear D gene. The CDR3 loop spans 14 amino acids. From germline, CDR1 is MNHNS and CDR2 SASEGT. Trimming took 3 bases from V and 1 from J, leaving 9 bases between them. The CDR3 region has the DNA TGTGCCAGCAGTGAGGGGTTCTGGAACACTGAAGCTTTCTTT. This translates into CASSEGFWNTEAFF.

The chain uses TRBV10-2 and TRBJ2-2; 8 bases agree with TRBD1. The J segment lost 1 base and the V segment lost 10 bases, leaving 5 bases of the junction unmatched. The germline V gene encodes CDR1 WSHSY and CDR2 SAAADI. This CDR3 is 14 amino acids long. The CDR3 nucleotides read TGCGCCACCACCGGGACAGGGAACACCGGGGAGCTGTTTTTT. As protein: CATTGTGNTGELFF.

This clone was seen a single time. The genes are TRBV30 and TRBJ2-2; D is undetermined. CDR3 length: 16 amino acids. Trimming removed 0 bases from V and 2 bases from J, with 13 bases in between. Germline CDR1 is GTSNPN and CDR2 is SVGIG (reference sequence). The CDR3 DNA reads TGTGCCTGGAGTGTAGCGAACAGACTTAACACCGGGGAGCTGTTTTTT. This gives the protein CAWSVANRLNTGELFF.

This chain uses TRBV30 with TRBJ1-5; TRBD1 matches at 7 bases. The CDR3 totals 15 residues. Germline trimming cut 3 bases from V and 4 bases from J; bases unmatched to any gene: 9. In germline, CDR1 is GTSNPN, CDR2 SVGIG (reference sequence). CDR3 sequence (DNA): TGTGCCTGGAGGGAACAGGGGACTTCTAATCAGCCCCAGCATTTT. The encoded protein is CAWREQGTSNQPQHF. The full variable domain, rest sourced from reference TRBV30 and TRBJ1-5, is SQTIHQWPATLVQPVGSPLSLECTVEGTSNPNLYWYRQAAGRGLQLLFYSVGIGQISSEVPQNLSASRPQDRQFILSSKKLLLSDSGFYLCAWREQGTSNQPQHFGDGTRLSIL.

The rearrangement links TRBV10-3 to TRBJ1-5; TRBD1 might be the D (6 bases). Germline V gene lookup returns CDR1 ENHRY and CDR2 SYGVKD. Trimming took off 9 bases at V and 5 bases at J, with 14 bases between the two ends. The length of the CDR3 is 13 residues. The CDR3 sequence: CAIRPWTDQPQHF. CDR3 in DNA: TGTGCCATAAGGCCCTGGACAGATCAGCCCCAGCATTTT.

V gene TRBV30 combines with J gene TRBJ1-3; the D gene is possibly TRBD1 (5 bases). Germline loops: CDR1 GTSNPN, CDR2 SVGIG (reference sequence). Between the trimmed V and J ends, which lost 4 bases and 2 bases, there was a span of 12 bases. The CDR3 length is 14 residues. This CDR3 is CAWTGGTPGNTIYF. The CDR3, as DNA: TGTGCCTGGACCGGCGGGACGCCTGGAAACACCATATATTTT.